This T cell receptor beta chain is from a study of OX40 agonist ivuxolimab in advanced cancers. Overall study context: Patients in the trial were receiving intravenous ivuxolimab every 2 weeks, at doses of 0.01 to 10 mg/kg.

TCRdb's copy holds only in-frame clones and misses some; the assay was immunoSEQ multiplex PCR. Of approximately 70,000 clones listed, 80% to 85% are singletons. This clone was seen just once. The CDR3 is 15 residues long. V lost 1 base and J lost 6, with 14 bases in between. CDR1 is SGHTA, CDR2 FQGNSA, per germline. The chain is built from TRBV7-2 and TRBJ2-3; perhaps TRBD2 as D (5 bases). The material was CD4+ or CD8+ T cells sorted from blood, obtained in a trial of the OX40 agonist ivuxolimab. The source of this sequence is an adult with an advanced solid tumor such as melanoma, head and neck, liver or kidney cancer. The CDR3 DNA reads TGTGCCAGCAGCTTAGACGGGGTAGGGTGGGATACGCAGTATTTT. Protein product: CASSLDGVGWDTQYF.